The 25 T cell receptor beta chains below were found in one sample sequenced in a study of neurological immune-mediated disorders. TCRdb reprocessed the 5' RACE reads with MiXCR, giving one entry per CDR3 protein. The profile shows 95,000 to 150,000 distinct CDR3 sequences, roughly 3.4% of them singletons. The sequenced sample was PBMCs. Receptors originate from a woman in her thirties with multiple sclerosis.

This clonotype appeared many times. In DNA, the CDR3 is TGCAGTGCTAGAACGGGGCGCTCCTATAATTCACCCCTCCACTTT. Translating it yields CSARTGRSYNSPLHF. The gene calls are TRBV20-1 and TRBJ1-6, with D possibly being TRBD1 (5 bases). CDR1 is DFQATT and CDR2 is SNEGSKA in the germline V gene (reference sequence). The V gene lost 2 bases and the J gene lost 0 bases, with 8 bases spanning the gap. This CDR3 has 15 amino acids.

This clonotype was found many times. The V call is TRBV12-3 or TRBV12-4, the J call TRBJ2-3; TRBD1 might be the D (6 bases). V was clipped by 6 bases and J by 4 bases, with 14 bases between them. CDR3 length: 14 residues. The DNA for the CDR3 is TGTGCCAGCAGGGAAACAGGGATCCCAGATACGCAGTATTTT. Protein: CASRETGIPDTQYF.

This clonotype was picked up many times. J is TRBJ2-7 and V is TRBV4-3, with D perhaps matching TRBD1 or TRBD2 (6 bases each). CDR3 size: 15 residues. Between the trimmed V and J ends, which lost 0 bases and 3 bases, there was a span of 12 bases. The V gene's germline CDR1 is LGHNA and CDR2 YSLEER. The CDR3 coding sequence is TGCGCCAGCAGCCAAGATTATGGAGGGGGCTACGAGCAGTACTTC. It specifies CASSQDYGGGYEQYF.

At least ten counts were recorded for this clonotype. The chain carries TRBV12-3 or TRBV12-4 and TRBJ1-6, with a tentative D call TRBD1 (6 bases). The CDR3 spans 14 residues. Trimming pared 7 bases from V and 2 bases from J, leaving 9 bases between. The CDR3 is CASTRTAYNSPLHF. The CDR3 DNA follows: TGTGCCAGCACCCGGACAGCCTATAATTCACCCCTCCACTTT.

In its sample, this clonotype was seen many times. J is TRBJ2-7 and V is TRBV4-1; 12 positions match TRBD2. The CDR3 contains 15 residues. V dropped 4 bases and J dropped 3; count of bases not matched to a gene: 4. In germline, CDR1 is MGHRA, CDR2 YSYEKL. For the CDR3, the DNA is TGCGCCAGCAGCCGGACTAGCGGGACGAACTACGAGCAGTACTTC. The encoded protein is CASSRTSGTNYEQYF.

Ten or more counts support this clonotype. The chain joins TRBV7-2 to TRBJ1-2, with D tentatively TRBD1 (5 bases). CDR1 SGHTA and CDR2 FQGNSA come from the germline V gene. The CDR3 is made up of 13 amino acids. V was trimmed by 9 bases and J by 1 base, leaving 12 bases between them. This chain's CDR3 is CASTGTVNYGYTF. The DNA of the CDR3 is TGTGCCAGTACCGGGACGGTTAACTATGGCTACACCTTC. Supplemented by reference TRBV7-2 and TRBJ1-2, the full variable domain reads GAGVSQSPSNKVTEKGKDVELRCDPISGHTALYWYRQSLGQGLEFLIYFQGNSAPDKSGLPSDRFSAERTGGSVSTLTIQRTQQEDSAVYLCASTGTVNYGYTFGSGTRLTVV.

There are many counts of this clonotype. The chain employs TRBV7-9 and TRBJ2-2, with D maybe TRBD1 (5 bases). Germline V CDR1 and CDR2: SEHNR, FQNEAQ (reference sequence). The CDR3 is made up of 13 amino acids. V was trimmed by 6 bases and J by 0 bases, leaving 5 bases between them. The CDR3 reads CASRTANTGELFF. Written as DNA, the CDR3 is TGTGCCAGCAGGACAGCGAACACCGGGGAGCTGTTTTTT.

This clonotype was counted ten times or more. The gene calls are TRBV7-7 and TRBJ2-5; 11 bases align to TRBD2. Germline assignment: CDR1 SSHAT and CDR2 FNYEAQ (reference sequence). The CDR3 consists of 15 residues. The junction had 6 bases not matched to a gene; V was cut back by 5 bases and J by 4 bases. The CDR3 nucleotides are TGTGCCAGCAGCCCTGACGGACTAGCGGGAGAGACCCAGTACTTC. Translation: CASSPDGLAGETQYF.

The chain couples TRBV7-2 to TRBJ2-3, with 13 bases matching TRBD2. Germline CDR1 reads SGHTA; CDR2 reads FQGNSA. CDR3 length: 19 amino acids. The J segment lost 2 bases and the V segment lost 5 bases, leaving 13 bases of the junction unmatched. The CDR3 reads CASSITSGGGGDFTDTQYF. CDR3 DNA: TGTGCCAGCAGCATCACTAGCGGGGGGGGAGGGGACTTCACAGATACGCAGTATTTT.

This clonotype was counted only a few times. V and J are TRBV7-9 and TRBJ2-3; D not resolved. The length of the CDR3 is 14 residues. The V end was cut by 1 base, the J end by 2 bases, with 7 bases between. Germline V gives CDR1 SEHNR, CDR2 FQNEAQ (reference sequence). CDR3 DNA: TGTGCCAGCAGCTTAGTTTCGGCCACAGATACGCAGTATTTT. Protein: CASSLVSATDTQYF.

For this clonotype: One junction end does not reproduce the germline sequence, and a read error may be involved. This chain's CDR3 is CASSSTMGSESHLHF. CDR3 bases: TGTGCCAGCAGCTCAACAATGGGGAGTGAGTCACACCTCCACTTT. This chain uses TRBV7-2 with TRBJ1-6; D call uncertain. The V gene's germline CDR1 is SGHTA and CDR2 FQGNSA. The CDR3 contains 15 residues.

At least ten counts were recorded for this clonotype. The CDR3 DNA follows: TGCAGTGCGATGGTAGCGCTGACCTACAATGAGCAGTTCTTC. Encoded protein: CSAMVALTYNEQFF. The rearrangement joins TRBV20-1 to TRBJ2-1; possible D gene TRBD2, 5 bases. The CDR3 contains 14 residues. Deletions cut 6 bases from V and 2 bases from J, with 14 bases between. Germline loops: CDR1 DFQATT, CDR2 SNEGSKA (reference sequence).

This clonotype was counted ten times or more. The chain combines TRBV25-1 with TRBJ1-1; D is uncertain. V was clipped by 4 bases and J by 7 bases, with 4 bases between them. CDR1 and CDR2 from the germline V gene are MGHDK and SYGVNS. This CDR3 spans 10 amino acids. In nucleotides, the CDR3 is TGTGCCAGCAGTGGATTTGAAGCTTTCTTT. It is translated as CASSGFEAFF.

This clonotype was detected many times. The rearrangement uses TRBV5-1 and TRBJ2-2, with TRBD1 matching 7 bases. The CDR3 extends over 17 amino acids. V trimming: 3 bases; J trimming: 4 bases; junction bases outside the gene matches: 12. Germline V gene data show CDR1 as SGHRS and CDR2 as YFSETQ. This CDR3 is CASSSPFRDRATGELFF. CDR3 nucleotide sequence: TGCGCCAGCAGCTCTCCCTTCAGGGACAGAGCCACCGGGGAGCTGTTTTTT.

This clonotype was recorded many times. The chain links TRBV4-3 to TRBJ1-1; D unresolved. Germline loops: CDR1 LGHNA, CDR2 YSLEER. The CDR3 runs 12 residues. Trimming left V 0 bases short and J 8 bases short, with 7 bases between. CDR3 amino acids: CASSQDTREAFF. DNA of the CDR3: TGCGCCAGCAGCCAAGATACCAGGGAAGCTTTCTTT.

At least ten counts were recorded for this clonotype. The CDR3 loop reads CASSQEEGMNTEAFF. The CDR3 DNA follows: TGCGCCAGCAGCCAAGAGGAGGGGATGAACACTGAAGCTTTCTTT. This rearrangement joins TRBV4-3 to TRBJ1-1; D perhaps matches TRBD1 (5 bases). The V gene lost 0 bases and the J gene lost 0 bases, with 8 bases spanning the gap. The germline V gene encodes CDR1 LGHNA and CDR2 YSLEER. The CDR3 sequence is 15 residues long.

This clonotype was seen at least ten times. V is TRBV19 and J is TRBJ2-3; the D is unclear. V lost 5 bases, J lost 3 bases, and 15 bases lay in between. Germline V CDR1 and CDR2: LNHDA, SQIVND (reference sequence). The CDR3 has 15 residues. The CDR3 is CASSVRLGPTDTQYF. DNA for the CDR3: TGTGCCAGTAGTGTCCGGCTGGGCCCAACAGATACGCAGTATTTT.

This clonotype was observed at least ten times. The chain recombines TRBV5-5 with TRBJ1-1, with D hard to call. The CDR3 sequence is 14 residues long. Germline values: CDR1 SGHKS, CDR2 YYEKEE (reference sequence). With 0 bases removed from V and 1 base from J, the gap between germline ends came to 7 bases. The CDR3 loop reads CASSLDPKNTEAFF. CDR3 DNA sequence: TGTGCCAGCAGCTTGGACCCGAAGAACACTGAAGCTTTCTTT.

This clonotype was seen ten or more times. V and J are TRBV2 and TRBJ2-7; D may match TRBD1 or TRBD2 (5 bases each). The germline V gene has CDR1 SNHLY and CDR2 FYNNEI. With 6 bases removed from V and 2 bases from J, the gap between germline ends came to 14 bases. The CDR3 loop spans 14 amino acids. The CDR3 DNA reads as TGTGCCAGCAGGACCGGGAAGGGGACCTACGAGCAGTACTTC. Amino acid sequence: CASRTGKGTYEQYF.

This clonotype was seen repeatedly, ten times or more. The chain uses TRBV5-6 and TRBJ2-7; TRBD1 might be the D (6 bases). This CDR3 contains 16 residues. The ends were cut back, 1 base at V and 6 bases at J, with 20 bases in the middle. Germline V lookup: CDR1 SGHDT, CDR2 YYEEEE. CDR3 residues: CASSLIGGQSPLEQYF. In DNA form, the CDR3 reads TGTGCCAGCAGCTTGATCGGCGGACAGTCCCCCCTCGAGCAGTACTTC.

This clonotype was recorded many times. The chain carries TRBV6-5 and TRBJ2-3, with D maybe TRBD2 (6 bases). CDR3 size: 13 residues. The germline CDR1 and CDR2 sequences are MNHEY and SVGAGI. Trimming stripped 6 bases from V and 8 bases from J, with 15 bases between. The CDR3: CASRPRLVGTQYF. In DNA form, the CDR3 reads TGTGCCAGCAGGCCCAGACTAGTTGGTACGCAGTATTTT.

This clonotype was seen many times. The rearrangement links TRBV5-6 to TRBJ1-5, with D maybe TRBD1 (5 bases). Between the trimmed V and J ends, which lost 2 bases and 3 bases, there was a span of 12 bases. This CDR3 spans 15 amino acids. CDR1 SGHDT and CDR2 YYEEEE come from the germline V gene. CDR3 region: CASSLWGGDNQPQHF. Here the CDR3 DNA reads TGTGCCAGCAGCTTATGGGGGGGTGACAATCAGCCCCAGCATTTT.

This clonotype has more than one count but fewer than ten. The chain links TRBV7-2 to TRBJ2-2; D remains ambiguous. The length of the CDR3 is 17 residues. The V end lost 4 bases, the J end lost 0 bases, and 15 bases lay between the germline ends. CDR1 SGHTA and CDR2 FQGNSA come from the germline V gene. CDR3 in DNA: TGTGCCAGCAGCTCAACGGCCTGGGCGGCGAACACCGGGGAGCTGTTTTTT. Residues: CASSSTAWAANTGELFF.

There are many counts of this clonotype. The V and J genes are TRBV20-1 and TRBJ2-1; TRBD2 agrees at 10 bases. Germline CDR1 and CDR2: DFQATT and SNEGSKA (reference sequence). The length of the CDR3 is 16 residues. The ends lost 3 bases at V and 1 base at J; junction bases unmatched: 6. The CDR3 bases are TGCAGTGCTAGGTCCCTAGCGGGGGCATCCTACAATGAGCAGTTCTTC. This gives the protein CSARSLAGASYNEQFF.

The chain recombines TRBV7-8 with TRBJ2-5; D is ambiguous. The V gene's germline CDR1 is SGHVS and CDR2 FQNEAQ. The CDR3 covers 13 residues. Trimming took 2 bases from V and 5 from J, leaving 9 bases between them. The CDR3 DNA follows: TGTGCCAGCAGCTTAATGTATGGGGAGACCCAGTACTTC. The encoded protein is CASSLMYGETQYF.